The 9 T cell receptor beta chains reported below all come from one sample, sequenced in a study of T cells in Graves' hyperthyroidism and ophthalmopathy. Amplified regions were TCR beta CDR3 sequences from RNA transcripts. Initially, a first-round RT-PCR of the TCR CDR3 employed the HTBI primer set. TCRdb called the multiplex PCR reads again in MiXCR, with one record for every CDR3 protein. The data show approximately 500,000 distinct CDR3 sequences, roughly 50% seen once. The specimen was peripheral blood or thyroid tissue (not recorded which). The source is a woman younger than 30 with Graves' hyperthyroidism.

CDR3 sequence reads: CSANPGLAKHNEQFF. The DNA of the CDR3 is TGCAGTGCAAATCCGGGACTAGCGAAACACAATGAGCAGTTCTTC. The chain has TRBV20-1 and TRBJ2-5; 10 bases align to TRBD2. The J call may be wrong; the DNA end is better matched by TRBJ2-1. This CDR3 region has 15 residues. Germline CDR1 is DFQATT and CDR2 is SNEGSKA (reference sequence).

As DNA, the CDR3 is TGTGCCAGCACCTACGACAAGGTCGGAGGGGGGACCCAGTACTTC. Translation gives CASTYDKVGGGTQYF. The chain carries TRBV12-3 or TRBV12-4 and TRBJ2-5, with D perhaps given as TRBD1 or TRBD2 (6 bases each). The CDR3 totals 15 residues. Trimming cost V 7 bases and J 7 bases, with 22 bases left between them.

This clonotype has a count of ten or more. The J gene is TRBJ1-5, the V gene TRBV7-2; possibly TRBD1 for D (6 bases). V was shortened by 5 bases and J by 4 bases, with 18 bases between the two germline ends. Germline V CDR1 and CDR2: SGHTA, FQGNSA. The CDR3 extends over 16 amino acids. The DNA of the CDR3 is TGTGCCAGCAGCCCCCGGGGGCCAGGGAGGAATCAGCCCCAGCATTTT. This codes for CASSPRGPGRNQPQHF. Full variable domain (remainder filled in from reference TRBV7-2 and TRBJ1-5): GAGVSQSPSNKVTEKGKDVELRCDPISGHTALYWYRQSLGQGLEFLIYFQGNSAPDKSGLPSDRFSAERTGGSVSTLTIQRTQQEDSAVYLCASSPRGPGRNQPQHFGDGTRLSIL.

This clonotype was seen repeatedly, ten times or more. This CDR3 is CASRPYRGREEKLFF. CDR3 sequence (DNA): TGTGCCAGCAGGCCATACAGGGGGCGCGAAGAAAAACTGTTTTTT. This chain joins TRBV6-5 and TRBJ1-4; 9 bases agree with TRBD1. V lost 6 bases to trimming and J lost 8 bases; unmatched junction nucleotides: 10. Germline V gene lookup returns CDR1 MNHEY and CDR2 SVGAGI. CDR3 length: 15 residues.

This clonotype has just a few counts. The gene calls are TRBV4-2 and TRBJ1-1; the D gene is possibly TRBD1 (6 bases). V dropped 0 bases and J dropped 5 bases, with 13 bases sitting between them. Germline V gene lookup returns CDR1 LGHNA and CDR2 YNFKEQ. CDR3 length equals 15 residues. The CDR3 reads CASSQDETGATEAFF. In nucleotides, the CDR3 is TGTGCCAGCAGCCAAGATGAGACAGGCGCTACTGAAGCTTTCTTT.

Comments on this clonotype: The CDR3 does not close with the conserved phenylalanine or tryptophan, likely indicating a read error. The DNA is omitted, as the CDR3 cannot be located on it reliably, and the CDR3 follows TCRdb's listing. The chain links TRBV12-3 or TRBV12-4 to TRBJ1-4; the table's D call, TRBD1, was not checked against the DNA. The CDR3 numbers 8 amino acids, ends counted. The CDR3 loop reads CASSFLRG.

This clonotype showed up just once. The J gene is TRBJ1-2, the V gene TRBV7-9; tentative D call: TRBD1 (5 bases). Germline V lookup: CDR1 SEHNR, CDR2 FQNEAQ (reference sequence). Trimming cost V 5 bases and J 7 bases, with 20 bases left between them. This CDR3 spans 15 amino acids. CDR3 residues: CASSPSGGGEAGYTF. CDR3 bases: TGTGCCAGCAGCCCCTCTGGGGGAGGGGAAGCTGGCTACACCTTC.

The rearrangement links TRBV2 to TRBJ2-2; TRBD2 aligns across 10 bases. The CDR3 runs 14 residues. V gave up 9 bases and J gave up 4 bases; unmatched junction bases: 5. CDR1 and CDR2 (germline): SNHLY, FYNNEI. This CDR3 is CARAGGRFTGELFF. The CDR3 nucleotides read TGTGCCAGAGCGGGAGGGCGCTTCACCGGGGAGCTGTTTTTT.

The rearrangement uses TRBV15 and TRBJ1-2; 8 positions match TRBD1. The CDR3 spans 14 residues. With V trimmed by 3 bases and J by 3 bases, 3 bases remained unmatched. Germline V CDR1 and CDR2: LNHNV, YYDKDF (reference sequence). CDR3 nucleotides: TGTGCCACCAGCAGCCGGGACAGGTACTATGGCTACACCTTC. Translated, it gives CATSSRDRYYGYTF.